These 23 T cell receptor beta chains came from one sample sequenced in a study of Tregs in tolerant kidney transplant recipients (dated by TCRdb to about 2019). This specimen's time point label, per the study, means: blood sample drawn before combined kidney and bone marrow transplant. Libraries were prepared through the immunoSEQ multiplex PCR assay. Sourced from immuneACCESS, this table was stored by TCRdb with only in-frame sequences that have V and J called. A share of the clones is absent; for the studies checked, an unresolved V gene accounts for under half, and the remainder has no known explanation. This sample comprises around 70,000 clones, roughly 89% of them detected only once. In total, the top ten clones hold approximately 9.9% of the sample. Specimen: CD8+ T cells from blood, collected before the transplant. The receptors stem from a human donor who received a combined kidney and bone marrow transplant.

In nucleotides, the CDR3 is TGTGCCAGCAGCCCCAATGGTCTAGCGCGCGATGAGCAGTTCTTC. It encodes CASSPNGLARDEQFF. The genes are TRBV7-9 and TRBJ2-1; D is perhaps TRBD2 (6 bases). Trimming cost V 5 bases and J 8 bases, with 19 bases left between them. Germline V gene lookup returns CDR1 SEHNR and CDR2 FQNEAQ (reference sequence). This CDR3 has 15 amino acids.

This clone was recorded once. The gene calls are TRBV25-1 and TRBJ2-3; TRBD2 matches at 9 bases. The CDR3 has 15 residues. Trimming removed 4 bases from V and 5 bases from J; junction bases left unmatched: 7. CDR1 is MGHDK, CDR2 SYGVNS, per germline. The CDR3 bases are TGTGCCAGCAGTGGAGGCGGGGGGGCGATAGATACGCAGTATTTT. It codes for CASSGGGGAIDTQYF.

J is TRBJ2-2 and V is TRBV19; D gene uncertain. There are 14 residues in the CDR3. Looked up from germline, CDR1 is LNHDA and CDR2 is SQIVND (reference sequence). V lost 3 bases to trimming and J lost 2 bases, with 7 bases between them. For the CDR3, the DNA is TGTGCCAGTAGTATTTCCTCTAACACCGGGGAGCTGTTTTTT. Translating it yields CASSISSNTGELFF.

V is TRBV4-2 and J is TRBJ1-1; D possibly corresponds to TRBD1 (5 bases). The CDR3 runs to 15 residues. Germline V gene data show CDR1 as LGHNA and CDR2 as YNFKEQ. The ends were cut back, 0 bases at V and 5 bases at J, with 13 bases in the middle. CDR3 amino acids: CASSQDLGGATEAFF. The CDR3 DNA is TGTGCCAGCAGCCAAGATTTGGGCGGGGCAACTGAAGCTTTCTTT.

This chain uses TRBV27 with TRBJ2-2; TRBD1 agrees at 10 bases. The trim removed 5 bases at V and 4 bases at J, leaving 7 bases unmatched. The CDR3 consists of 16 residues. The germline gives CDR1 MNHEY, CDR2 SMNVEV (reference sequence). DNA for the CDR3: TGTGCCAGCAGTGTCCTCCGGGACAGGGGCACCGGGGAGCTGTTTTTT. Protein product: CASSVLRDRGTGELFF.

This clone was detected only a few times. The gene calls are TRBV5-6 and TRBJ2-3, with 11 nucleotides matching TRBD1. With 4 bases clipped from V and 3 bases from J, the junction kept 7 bases outside the gene matches. The CDR3 loop spans 16 amino acids. Germline V lookup: CDR1 SGHDT, CDR2 YYEEEE. DNA of the CDR3: TGTGCCAGCAGCACCCGGGACAGGGGGTTAACAGATACGCAGTATTTT. Protein: CASSTRDRGLTDTQYF. Complete variable domain (other parts from reference TRBV5-6 and TRBJ2-3): DAGVTQSPTHLIKTRGQQVTLRCSPKSGHDTVSWYQQALGQGPQFIFQYYEEEERQRGNFPDRFSGHQFPNYSSELNVNALLLGDSALYLCASSTRDRGLTDTQYFGPGTRLTVL.

This chain uses TRBV7-2 with TRBJ1-3, with D hard to call. Trimming removed 6 bases at V and 4 bases at J, with 16 bases between. CDR1 is SGHTA, CDR2 FQGNSA, per germline. This CDR3 has 15 residues. The CDR3 sequence is CASSLPDLVGNTIYF. Written as DNA, the CDR3 is TGTGCCAGCAGTCTCCCAGACTTAGTGGGAAACACCATATATTTT.

The chain couples TRBV27 to TRBJ2-1, with 7 bases identical to TRBD2. Germline V gene data show CDR1 as MNHEY and CDR2 as SMNVEV (reference sequence). The V and J ends lost 5 bases and 6 bases, in that order; junction bases with no gene match: 13. The CDR3 runs to 16 residues. The CDR3 DNA reads as TGTGCCAGCAGTGGGTCTGGCGGGAGAGGGAGCAATGAGCAGTTCTTC. It specifies CASSGSGGRGSNEQFF.

The sample holds one count of this clone. J is TRBJ1-1 and V is TRBV27; D may be TRBD1 (5 bases). Per germline, CDR1 MNHEY and CDR2 SMNVEV (reference sequence). V was pared by 5 bases and J by 10 bases, with 11 bases between. The CDR3 runs 11 residues. The CDR3: CASSAGLGAFF. Here the CDR3 DNA reads TGTGCCAGCAGTGCGGGACTAGGAGCTTTCTTT.

V gene TRBV11-2 combines with J gene TRBJ1-2; perhaps TRBD1 as D (5 bases). The CDR3 has 18 residues. Germline V gene data show CDR1 as SGHAT and CDR2 as FQNNGV. V was clipped by 5 bases and J by 3 bases, with 25 bases between them. CDR3 nucleotide sequence: TGTGCCAGCAGCCTATACTCGACGGGTGGGGCGGTGGACTATGGCTACACCTTC. Protein product: CASSLYSTGGAVDYGYTF.

The chain joins TRBV30 to TRBJ1-2; 9 positions agree with TRBD1. Germline values: CDR1 GTSNPN, CDR2 SVGIG (reference sequence). This CDR3 is 15 amino acids long. The ends lost 2 bases at V and 2 bases at J; junction bases unmatched: 6. The CDR3 loop reads CAWSNADRGNYGYTF. The CDR3 nucleotides read TGTGCCTGGAGTAATGCCGACAGGGGGAACTATGGCTACACCTTC.

As concerns this clone: Germline is not matched at one junction end, which may reflect a read error. Other DNA sequences in this sample translate to the same CDR3. This sequence joins TRBV7-9 and TRBJ1-6; possibly TRBD1 for D (5 bases). Per the germline V gene, CDR1 is SEHNR and CDR2 is FQNEAQ (reference sequence). The CDR3 consists of 15 residues. In DNA form, the CDR3 reads TGTGCCAGCAGCTTAAAACAGGCAGGGAATTCCCCCCTCCACTTT. Translating gives CASSLKQAGNSPLHF.

This chain links TRBV19 with TRBJ1-1, with a possible D match to TRBD1 (6 bases). The CDR3 has 17 residues. Trimming left V 2 bases short and J 2 bases short, with 18 bases between. In germline, CDR1 is LNHDA, CDR2 SQIVND (reference sequence). The CDR3 here is CASSIRGGIARNTEAFF. The DNA for the CDR3 is TGTGCCAGTAGTATAAGGGGGGGAATAGCCCGAAACACTGAAGCTTTCTTT.

This chain connects TRBV4-1 to TRBJ2-7; D uncertain. V was clipped by 0 bases and J by 7 bases, with 13 bases between them. Germline values: CDR1 MGHRA, CDR2 YSYEKL. This CDR3 contains 14 residues. DNA for the CDR3: TGCGCCAGCAGCCAAGACGTGATGCGTTTGGAGCAGTACTTC. This codes for CASSQDVMRLEQYF.

V usage is TRBV6-5 and J usage is TRBJ1-2; no clear D. V lost 8 bases to trimming and J lost 6 bases, with 16 bases between them. The V gene's germline CDR1 is MNHEY and CDR2 SVGAGI. The CDR3 spans 13 residues. The chain's CDR3 is CASGGPPRNGYTF. The CDR3 coding sequence is TGTGCCAGCGGCGGGCCCCCCAGGAATGGCTACACCTTC.

The J gene is TRBJ1-1, the V gene TRBV7-6; D is perhaps TRBD1 (6 bases). V lost 4 bases to trimming and J lost 1 base, with 10 bases between them. Looked up from germline, CDR1 is SGHVS and CDR2 is FNYEAQ. The length of the CDR3 is 14 residues. The CDR3 DNA reads as TGTGCCAGCAGCTCCGTGGGGGCGAACACTGAAGCTTTCTTT. This translates into CASSSVGANTEAFF.

This chain connects TRBV7-9 to TRBJ1-2; D unresolved. Germline CDR1 is SEHNR and CDR2 is FQNEAQ (reference sequence). V dropped 0 bases and J dropped 3 bases, with 14 bases sitting between them. The CDR3 spans 16 residues. The CDR3 nucleotides are TGTGCCAGCAGCTTAGCGCCGCGGGCAGCTGACTATGGCTACACCTTC. This gives the protein CASSLAPRAADYGYTF.

CDR3 nucleotides: TGTGCCAGCAGCTCCGCGGGATATTCAAACACCGGGGAGCTGTTTTTT. This encodes CASSSAGYSNTGELFF. The V gene is TRBV7-9, the J gene TRBJ2-2, with D possibly being TRBD2 (6 bases). Germline V gene lookup returns CDR1 SEHNR and CDR2 FQNEAQ (reference sequence). Trimming removed 4 bases from V and 2 bases from J, with 14 bases in between. CDR3 size: 16 residues.

The genes are TRBV4-1 and TRBJ1-4; TRBD1 might be the D (5 bases). This CDR3 comprises 15 residues. V lost 4 bases, J lost 2 bases, and 11 bases lay in between. Germline assignment: CDR1 MGHRA and CDR2 YSYEKL. Here the CDR3 DNA reads TGCGCCAGCAGCCCTCGGAGGGGCACTAATGAAAAACTGTTTTTT. It yields the protein CASSPRRGTNEKLFF.

V is TRBV21-1 and J is TRBJ1-2; the listed D gene, TRBD1, was not tested against the DNA. TRBV21-1 is described as a pseudogene. CDR3 length equals 12 residues. The CDR3 DNA reads TGTGCCAGCAAGGCAGGGTTCAATGGCTACACCTTC. It encodes CASKAGFNGYTF.

The gene calls are TRBV21-1 and TRBJ1-1; the tabulated D call, TRBD1, remains unverified against the DNA. TRBV21-1 is a documented pseudogene. The CDR3 sequence is 18 residues long. This chain's CDR3 is CASSKCHTGASMNTEAFF. The DNA of the CDR3 is TGTGCCAGCAGCAAATGTCATACAGGGGCCTCCATGAACACTGAAGCTTTCTTT.

V is TRBV11-1 and J is TRBJ2-4, with D perhaps TRBD2 (7 bases). With 5 bases removed from V and 7 bases from J, the gap between germline ends came to 15 bases. CDR3 size: 14 residues. The germline CDR1 and CDR2 sequences are SGHAT and FQDESV (reference sequence). The DNA of the CDR3 is TGTGCCAGCAGCCCCCCGGGGGGCCGCAACATTCAGTACTTC. It translates to CASSPPGGRNIQYF.

The chain has TRBV7-8 and TRBJ2-1; the D gene is possibly TRBD1 (7 bases). The germline V and J ends were trimmed by 4 bases and 7 bases, with 20 bases remaining between them. The CDR3 is made up of 16 amino acids. Germline loops: CDR1 SGHVS, CDR2 FQNEAQ. The CDR3 region has the DNA TGTGCCAGCAGCTCCCTTCGGGCAGGGGGGTCGAATGAGCAGTTCTTC. Translated: CASSSLRAGGSNEQFF.